Sequencing of this T cell receptor beta chain was carried out in a study of cytomegalovirus exposure and HLA in healthy donors. Donors likely had unrecorded immune exposures despite being nominally healthy when sampled. PCR was performed using 60 Vbeta and 13 Jbeta primers. Sequenced by immunoSEQ multiplex PCR; TCRdb stores in-frame clones only, minus some. The sample consists of about 120,000 clones, 65% to 80% of them appearing once. This CDR3 is built from 14 residues. V gave up 7 bases and J gave up 2 bases; unmatched junction bases: 7. Per the germline V gene, CDR1 is SGHTA and CDR2 is FQGNSA. Sequencing was carried out using PBMCs. This TCR derives from a woman aged 40 to 49 in good health and CMV-seropositive. This chain links TRBV7-2 with TRBJ2-7, with 8 nucleotides matching TRBD1. In nucleotides, the CDR3 is TGTGCCAGCACCCCCGGGACAGGAGCCTACGAGCAGTACTTC. Amino acids: CASTPGTGAYEQYF.